A single sample gave rise to the 26 T cell receptor beta chains below, sequenced in a study of shared clonotypes between healthy human individuals. Here immunoSEQ multiplex PCR was the method, and the copy in TCRdb shows in-frame clones only, minus some. The sample includes approximately 1,500,000 clones, over 95% of them seen just once. Sequencing was done on a sample of naive CD4+ T cells sorted from blood. Noted subset: CD45RA+ positively selected. These TCRs come from a man younger than 45 in good health.

This chain uses TRBV10-3 with TRBJ1-2; 8 nucleotides match TRBD1. This CDR3 region has 15 residues. The V and J ends lost 0 bases and 7 bases, in that order; junction bases with no gene match: 7. CDR1 is ENHRY, CDR2 SYGVKD, per germline. This chain's CDR3 is CAISESEDRVGGYTF. The CDR3 nucleotides read TGTGCCATCAGTGAGTCAGAGGACAGGGTTGGTGGCTACACCTTC.

About this clone itself: Other DNA sequences within the sample encode an identical CDR3. V and J are TRBV18 and TRBJ2-3, with 10 bases fitting TRBD1. This CDR3 spans 16 amino acids. Looked up from germline, CDR1 is KGHSH and CDR2 is LQKENI. Trimming at V came to 0 bases and at J to 4 bases, leaving 4 bases not matched to a gene. CDR3 protein: CASSPPRQGAADTQYF. The CDR3 DNA reads TGTGCCAGCTCACCACCAAGACAGGGGGCGGCAGATACGCAGTATTTT.

The chain carries TRBV9 and TRBJ2-2; no definite D call. Germline lookup yields CDR1 SGDLS and CDR2 YYNGEE. This CDR3 has 13 amino acids. The V end was cut by 5 bases, the J end by 2 bases, with 7 bases between. CDR3 sequence (DNA): TGTGCCAGCAGGGACGGTAACACCGGGGAGCTGTTTTTT. Translated, it gives CASRDGNTGELFF.

This clone was seen a handful of times. The V call is TRBV19, the J call TRBJ1-3, with D uncertain. The V gene lost 1 base and the J gene lost 0 bases, with 1 base spanning the gap. The CDR3 is 13 amino acids. Germline CDR1 is LNHDA and CDR2 is SQIVND (reference sequence). CDR3 nucleotide sequence: TGTGCCAGTAGTATAGCCTCTGGAAACACCATATATTTT. It codes for CASSIASGNTIYF.

CDR3 sequence: CASSVVSSGNNEQFF. The CDR3 nucleotides are TGTGCCAGCAGCGTAGTTTCTAGCGGGAACAATGAGCAGTTCTTC. J is TRBJ2-1 and V is TRBV9, with 9 bases lining up with TRBD2. CDR3 length: 15 amino acids. V lost 0 bases, J lost 5 bases, and 3 bases stayed unmatched. Germline V gene lookup returns CDR1 SGDLS and CDR2 YYNGEE.

This clone was seen once. The chain links TRBV11-2 to TRBJ1-3; D not resolved. V gave up 3 bases and J gave up 3 bases, with 6 bases separating them. Germline CDR1 reads SGHAT; CDR2 reads FQNNGV. This CDR3 region has 13 residues. The CDR3 DNA is TGTGCCAGCAGCTTGATCGGTGGAAACACCATATATTTT. This codes for CASSLIGGNTIYF.

This chain uses TRBV29-1 with TRBJ2-7, with D perhaps assigned TRBD1 or TRBD2 (5 bases each). V shed 7 bases and J shed 5 bases, with 30 bases lying between them. The CDR3 covers 17 residues. Germline V gene data show CDR1 as SQVTM and CDR2 as ANQGSEA. Here the CDR3 DNA reads TGCAGCGCGCTTTTCGGGACGGGGACGAGGAGTGCTCACGAGCAGTACTTC. Protein: CSALFGTGTRSAHEQYF.

The CDR3 nucleotides are TGCGCCAGCAGAAAAACAGGGTTGGCTAGCGGGAGCGGTGAGCAGTTCTTC. It translates to CASRKTGLASGSGEQFF. This chain uses TRBV5-1 with TRBJ2-1; 10 bases map to TRBD2. Germline loops: CDR1 SGHRS, CDR2 YFSETQ. After removal of 5 bases from V and 9 bases from J, the junction contained 17 bases not matched to a gene. The CDR3 runs 17 residues.

This rearrangement joins TRBV11-3 to TRBJ2-1; 8 bases are shared with TRBD2. The CDR3 is 14 amino acids. Trimming at V came to 5 bases and at J to 6 bases, leaving 6 bases not matched to a gene. Germline loops: CDR1 SGHNT, CDR2 YENEEA. The CDR3 nucleotides read TGTGCCAGCAGCCCTCGGACTAGCCCCAATGAGCAGTTCTTC. It translates to CASSPRTSPNEQFF. Supplemented by reference TRBV11-3 and TRBJ2-1, the full variable domain reads EAGVVQSPRYKIIEKKQPVAFWCNPISGHNTLYWYLQNLGQGPELLIRYENEEAVDDSQLPKDRFSAERLKGVDSTLKIQPAELGDSAVYLCASSPRTSPNEQFFGPGTRLTVL.

This chain links TRBV19 with TRBJ1-3; possibly TRBD1 for D (6 bases). Germline V CDR1 and CDR2: LNHDA, SQIVND (reference sequence). V was shortened by 5 bases and J by 4 bases, with 18 bases between the two germline ends. CDR3 length: 16 residues. CDR3 protein: CASSRPRGGGGNTIYF. The CDR3 nucleotides are TGTGCCAGTAGTCGTCCCAGGGGAGGAGGAGGAAACACCATATATTTT.

This sequence joins TRBV7-8 and TRBJ2-1; D might be TRBD2 (5 bases). The CDR3 covers 14 residues. The V gene's germline CDR1 is SGHVS and CDR2 FQNEAQ. Deletions cut 4 bases from V and 3 bases from J, with 10 bases between. The CDR3 DNA is TGTGCCAGCAGCTACCGCCGGGACTACAATGAGCAGTTCTTC. This translates into CASSYRRDYNEQFF.

In the case of this clone: This sample also contains other DNA sequences that code for the same CDR3. This chain joins TRBV5-1 and TRBJ2-2; tentatively, D is TRBD1 (6 bases). V was shortened by 3 bases and J by 2 bases, with 8 bases between the two germline ends. CDR3 length: 14 residues. Germline V gene lookup returns CDR1 SGHRS and CDR2 YFSETQ. CDR3 in amino acids: CASSSQGNTGELFF. The CDR3 DNA is TGCGCCAGCAGCTCACAGGGAAACACCGGGGAGCTGTTTTTT.

The CDR3 nucleotides read TGTGCCAGCAGCTTAGTTGGGGGCTACACTGAAGCTTTCTTT. Its protein product is CASSLVGGYTEAFF. The rearrangement links TRBV11-2 to TRBJ1-1; tentative D call: TRBD1 (6 bases). This CDR3 region has 14 residues. Germline CDR1 and CDR2: SGHAT and FQNNGV. V lost 1 base and J lost 3, with 9 bases in between.

On this clone: Distinct nucleotide sequences in the sample also encode this CDR3. The J gene is TRBJ2-1, the V gene TRBV5-1; the D is unclear. There are 13 residues in the CDR3. Trimming cost V 0 bases and J 6 bases, with 7 bases left between them. Germline V gene sequence: CDR1 SGHRS, CDR2 YFSETQ. Here the CDR3 DNA reads TGCGCCAGCAGCTTGGGACCTTTCAATGAGCAGTTCTTC. It is translated as CASSLGPFNEQFF. Full variable domain (remainder filled in from reference TRBV5-1 and TRBJ2-1): KAGVTQTPRYLIKTRGQQVTLSCSPISGHRSVSWYQQTPGQGLQFLFEYFSETQRNKGNFPGRFSGRQFSNSRSEMNVSTLELGDSALYLCASSLGPFNEQFFGPGTRLTVL.

This chain joins TRBV5-5 and TRBJ1-2; a weak D match, TRBD1 (5 bases). The CDR3 is made up of 16 amino acids. Trimming stripped 0 bases from V and 3 bases from J, with 15 bases between. Per the germline V gene, CDR1 is SGHKS and CDR2 is YYEKEE (reference sequence). The CDR3 DNA reads TGTGCCAGCAGCTTGGAGCCGGGACGGGATTACTATGGCTACACCTTC. This translates into CASSLEPGRDYYGYTF.

The V gene is TRBV4-1, the J gene TRBJ2-7, with TRBD2 matching 14 bases. In germline, CDR1 is MGHRA, CDR2 YSYEKL. The CDR3 has 19 residues. J was trimmed by 4 bases and V by 4 bases; bases with no gene match: 15. CDR3 nucleotide sequence: TGCGCCAGCAGCCGACTCCCCGGGACTAGCGGGAGACCGCCGTACGAGCAGTACTTC. This gives the protein CASSRLPGTSGRPPYEQYF.

This clone appeared a few times. This chain links TRBV9 with TRBJ1-1; D may be TRBD1 (5 bases). V was cut by 5 bases and J by 2 bases, with 10 bases left in between. Germline CDR1 and CDR2: SGDLS and YYNGEE. The CDR3 extends over 13 amino acids. CDR3: CASRRDGNTEAFF. Written as DNA, the CDR3 is TGTGCCAGCAGGAGGGACGGAAACACTGAAGCTTTCTTT.

With respect to this clone: The sample contains more than one DNA sequence encoding this CDR3. The chain carries TRBV29-1 and TRBJ1-1; no reliable D call. This CDR3 is 13 amino acids long. The V end lost 2 bases, the J end lost 0 bases, and 7 bases lay between the germline ends. Germline V gives CDR1 SQVTM, CDR2 ANQGSEA. The CDR3 DNA follows: TGCAGCGTTGAACGCGCTTTGAACACTGAAGCTTTCTTT. It is translated as CSVERALNTEAFF.

The J gene is TRBJ1-1, the V gene TRBV27; D gene uncertain. The CDR3 extends over 15 amino acids. The V end lost 5 bases, the J end lost 6 bases, and 19 bases lay between the germline ends. Germline V gene lookup returns CDR1 MNHEY and CDR2 SMNVEV (reference sequence). In DNA, the CDR3 is TGTGCCAGCAGTATAGACGGCCTGTCTGTCGCTGAAGCTTTCTTT. It codes for CASSIDGLSVAEAFF.

The rearrangement links TRBV28 to TRBJ1-4, with D hard to call. The CDR3 sequence is 14 residues long. From germline, CDR1 is MDHEN and CDR2 SYDVKM. Trimming removed 5 bases from V and 0 bases from J, with 7 bases in between. The CDR3 DNA reads as TGTGCCAGCAGTGAACCTTCAACTAATGAAAAACTGTTTTTT. Its translation is CASSEPSTNEKLFF.

V usage is TRBV4-3 and J usage is TRBJ2-1, with D tentatively TRBD2 (5 bases). The germline gives CDR1 LGHNA, CDR2 YSLEER. The V end lost 2 bases, the J end lost 8 bases, and 13 bases lay between the germline ends. The CDR3 has 14 amino acids. The CDR3 nucleotides read TGCGCCAGCAGCCAACGGTGGACTGGGGATGAGCAGTTCTTC. Translated: CASSQRWTGDEQFF.

This clone is a singleton in its sample. The V call is TRBV27, the J call TRBJ2-7, with unresolved D. Germline CDR1 MNHEY, CDR2 SMNVEV (reference sequence). V lost 6 bases, J lost 4 bases, and 13 bases lay in between. The CDR3 spans 13 residues. CDR3 sequence (DNA): TGTGCCAGCAGCAGAAATGGGCTTTACGAGCAGTACTTC. It yields the protein CASSRNGLYEQYF.

This rearrangement joins TRBV18 to TRBJ2-7; unclear D gene. The CDR3 covers 13 residues. Germline CDR1 is KGHSH and CDR2 is LQKENI. V was trimmed by 6 bases and J by 2 bases, leaving 11 bases between them. Here the CDR3 reads CASSTTETYEQYF. CDR3 bases: TGTGCCAGCTCGACGACTGAGACCTACGAGCAGTACTTC. Full variable domain (remainder filled in from reference TRBV18 and TRBJ2-7): NAGVMQNPRHLVRRRGQEARLRCSPMKGHSHVYWYRQLPEEGLKFMVYLQKENIIDESGMPKERFSAEFPKEGPSILRIQQVVRGDSAAYFCASSTTETYEQYFGPGTRLTVT.

Turning to this clone: The germline gene is not matched at one end of the junction; a read error may be the cause. Here the CDR3 DNA reads TGTGCCAGCAGCTTCGACACTACCGGCGAGCTGTTTTTT. This encodes CASSFDTTGELFF. The V gene is TRBV5-4, the J gene TRBJ2-2; D remains unclear. CDR3 length equals 13 residues. Germline CDR1 reads SGHNT; CDR2 reads YYREEE (reference sequence).

The chain carries TRBV28 and TRBJ1-2; a weak D match, TRBD1 (6 bases). Germline lookup yields CDR1 MDHEN and CDR2 SYDVKM. V was trimmed by 5 bases and J by 6 bases, leaving 19 bases between them. There are 15 residues in the CDR3. The CDR3 reads CASSALGGRMDGYTF. CDR3 coding DNA: TGTGCCAGCAGTGCTTTGGGGGGGCGGATGGATGGCTACACCTTC.

The chain links TRBV14 to TRBJ2-7; 13 bases are a match to TRBD2. V trimming: 4 bases; J trimming: 6 bases; junction bases outside the gene matches: 6. CDR1 is SGHDN, CDR2 FVKESK, per germline. The CDR3 has 15 residues. The CDR3 DNA reads as TGTGCCAGCAGCCCCCGGACTAGCGGGAGCGTCGAGCAGTACTTC. Translation gives CASSPRTSGSVEQYF.